This T cell receptor beta chain was observed in a study of metastatic and nonmetastatic thyroid tumors. Turning to the study itself: Peripheral blood and tumor or nodule samples from malignant and benign thyroid patients were compared.

No patient received treatment before thyroid surgery. The table lists this clone with many counts. Through MiXCR, TCRdb re-clonotyped the PCR reads. The sample holds about 33,000 clones, over 15% seen once. The V end lost 3 bases, the J end lost 5 bases, and 15 bases lay between the germline ends. The CDR3 spans 14 residues. Germline CDR1 reads SGHRS; CDR2 reads YFSETQ. The sequenced sample consisted of blood. The V and J genes are TRBV5-1 and TRBJ2-7; D is possibly TRBD1 or TRBD2 (6 bases each). The origin of this receptor is a female donor with papillary thyroid cancer or a benign thyroid nodule (not recorded which). Some clones in this sample may be carry-over from other donors' samples. The CDR3 DNA follows: TGCGCCAGCAGCTCGACGGGGGCGCCGGACGAGCAGTACTTC. Translated: CASSSTGAPDEQYF.